This T cell receptor beta chain was profiled in a study of identical twins. This CDR3 region has 16 residues. J lost 2 bases, V lost 5 bases, and 9 bases had no gene match. Comment on this clonotype: Its antigen remains unknown.

Each CDR3 protein is one row after TCRdb ran MiXCR on the 5' RACE reads. The data contain just over 500,000 distinct CDR3 sequences, 22% of them singletons. Notes on the study in general: Part of the zero-insertion signal could reflect confounding by invariant MAIT and iNKT cells.

These data were also reused for a study on T cells expressing NK-cell markers. This second study notes: Roughly six donors had dominant NKG2C+ clonotypes that comprised about 1.0-7.5% of their CD8+ T cells. In a few donors, dominant clonotypes made up 28.3-60.1% of CD3+CD56-NKG2C+ cells. It remained uncertain whether the expanded NKG2C+ T cell clones were specific for HCMV antigens.

The TCR comes from a woman younger than 30 in good health. V and J are TRBV12-3 or TRBV12-4 and TRBJ1-2, with TRBD1 identical over 9 bases. The sequenced sample consisted of CD4+ T cells sorted from blood. CDR3 nucleotides: TGTGCCAGCAGTCGCTATCCCGGGACAGGGAACTATGGCTACACCTTC. It encodes CASSRYPGTGNYGYTF.